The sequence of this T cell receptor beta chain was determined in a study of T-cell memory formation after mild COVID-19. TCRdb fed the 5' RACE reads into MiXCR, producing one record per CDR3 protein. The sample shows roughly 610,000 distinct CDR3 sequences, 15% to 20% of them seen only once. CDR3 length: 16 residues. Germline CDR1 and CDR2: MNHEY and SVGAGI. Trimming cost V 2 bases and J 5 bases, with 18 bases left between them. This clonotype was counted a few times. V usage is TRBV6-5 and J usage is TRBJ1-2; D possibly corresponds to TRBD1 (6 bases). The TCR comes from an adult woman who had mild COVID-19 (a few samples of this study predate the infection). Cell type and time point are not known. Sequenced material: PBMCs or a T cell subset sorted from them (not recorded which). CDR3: CASSYGGTRRGYGYTF. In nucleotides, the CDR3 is TGTGCCAGCAGTTACGGTGGGACAAGGCGGGGGTATGGCTACACCTTC.